What follows are 11 T cell receptor beta chains derived from one specimen sequenced in a study of CD8+CD57+ T cells in acquired aplastic anemia. Profiling that covered TCR beta VDJ and CDR3 relied on genomic DNA as its template. A single record per CDR3 protein comes from TCRdb applying MiXCR to the reads. The top ten clones hold 4% of a sample with roughly 420,000 distinct CDR3 sequences, 55% to 75% of them seen once. The material sequenced was sorted CD4+, CD8+, or CD8+CD57+ T cells (not recorded which) from PBMCs. The receptor set was obtained from a human donor in good health, serving as a control.

This clonotype appeared many times. V and J are TRBV7-2 and TRBJ1-2; D remains unclear. The V end was cut by 4 bases, the J end by 5 bases, with 23 bases between. CDR1 and CDR2 from the germline V gene are SGHTA and FQGNSA. The CDR3 is made up of 17 amino acids. In DNA, the CDR3 is TGTGCCAGCAGCTCCCGGGGAAAAAGGAGAGAAACTTATGGCTACACCTTC. It codes for CASSSRGKRRETYGYTF.

The gene calls are TRBV19 and TRBJ1-6, with unresolved D. V dropped 0 bases and J dropped 10 bases, with 10 bases sitting between them. This CDR3 contains 14 residues. The germline V gene has CDR1 LNHDA and CDR2 SQIVND (reference sequence). DNA of the CDR3: TGTGCCAGTAGTATAGACCCTCATGGGTCACCCCTCCACTTT. Its translation is CASSIDPHGSPLHF.

Comment on this clonotype: This likely comes from a read error, as the CDR3 has no conserved phenylalanine or tryptophan at its end. The DNA is omitted, as the CDR3 cannot be located on it reliably, and the CDR3 follows TCRdb's listing. The V call is TRBV7-9, the J call TRBJ1-2. Germline loops: CDR1 SEHNR, CDR2 FQNEAQ (reference sequence). The CDR3 has 13 residues if both end residues are counted. The CDR3 protein is CAISQDEDHGHEA.

The V gene is TRBV11-2, the J gene TRBJ1-1; D ambiguous. Germline loops: CDR1 SGHAT, CDR2 FQNNGV. Trimming stripped 5 bases from V and 3 bases from J, with 10 bases between. CDR3 length: 13 amino acids. The CDR3 reads CASSQDRDTEAFF. The CDR3, as DNA: TGTGCCAGCAGCCAAGACCGGGACACTGAAGCTTTCTTT. Drawing the rest from reference TRBV11-2 and TRBJ1-1, the complete variable domain is EAGVAQSPRYKIIEKRQSVAFWCNPISGHATLYWYQQILGQGPKLLIQFQNNGVVDDSQLPKDRFSAERLKGVDSTLKIQPAKLEDSAVYLCASSQDRDTEAFFGQGTRLTVV.

At least ten counts were recorded for this clonotype. This rearrangement joins TRBV20-1 to TRBJ2-2, with D possibly TRBD1 on 5 matching bases. Germline V lookup: CDR1 DFQATT, CDR2 SNEGSKA (reference sequence). The CDR3 is 14 residues long. The V end was cut by 3 bases, the J end by 5 bases, with 13 bases between. The CDR3 sequence is CSARSSRQTGELFF. CDR3 bases: TGCAGTGCTAGGAGTAGCAGACAGACCGGGGAGCTGTTTTTT.

As for this clonotype: This likely comes from a read error, as the CDR3 has no conserved phenylalanine or tryptophan at its end. The chain carries TRBV2 and TRBJ2-3; TRBD1 aligns across 7 bases. Germline lookup yields CDR1 SNHLY and CDR2 FYNNEI. The CDR3 is 14 amino acids. The V gene end was trimmed by 8 bases and the J gene end by 2 bases; junction bases not matched to a gene: 7. The CDR3 nucleotides are TGTGCCAGCGGGCCGGGACAGAACACAGATACGCAGTATCTC. As protein: CASGPGQNTDTQYL.

This clonotype was seen repeatedly, ten times or more. The chain is built from TRBV7-6 and TRBJ1-1, with D uncertain. Looked up from germline, CDR1 is SGHVS and CDR2 is FNYEAQ. V was pared by 5 bases and J by 1 base, with 11 bases between. The CDR3 is 14 residues long. The CDR3 is CASSGDGPNTEAFF. CDR3 nucleotides: TGTGCCAGCAGCGGAGACGGACCGAACACTGAAGCTTTCTTT.

This clonotype was counted many times. The V and J genes are TRBV7-2 and TRBJ2-3, with a tentative D call TRBD2 (6 bases). V gave up 3 bases and J gave up 0 bases, with 13 bases separating them. The germline V gene encodes CDR1 SGHTA and CDR2 FQGNSA. The CDR3 totals 16 residues. The CDR3 protein is CASSLSLASSTDTQYF. The CDR3 nucleotides are TGTGCCAGCAGCTTGAGTCTAGCGTCTAGCACAGATACGCAGTATTTT.

Remarks on this clonotype: This may be a read error: a much more frequent sequence differs by one nucleotide. V usage is TRBV10-3 and J usage is TRBJ1-4; D may be TRBD1 (5 bases). The CDR3 is 15 amino acids. Germline assignment: CDR1 ENHRY and CDR2 SYGVKD. Trimming stripped 4 bases from V and 1 base from J, with 10 bases between. The chain's CDR3 is CAISGGVITNEKLFF. The CDR3 nucleotides read TGTGCCATCAGTGGAGGGGTCATAACTAATGAAAAACTGTTTTTT.

This sequence joins TRBV7-2 and TRBJ2-3; 8 nucleotides line up with TRBD2. Trimming at V came to 0 bases and at J to 2 bases, leaving 7 bases not matched to a gene. Germline V lookup: CDR1 SGHTA, CDR2 FQGNSA. The CDR3 extends over 17 amino acids. DNA of the CDR3: TGTGCCAGCAGCTTAGCCGTGGCCGGGGGGGTCACAGATACGCAGTATTTT. It codes for CASSLAVAGGVTDTQYF.

The rearrangement joins TRBV20-1 to TRBJ2-7, with D hard to call. The ends were cut back, 5 bases at V and 4 bases at J, with 18 bases in the middle. The length of the CDR3 is 14 residues. Germline V gives CDR1 DFQATT, CDR2 SNEGSKA (reference sequence). This CDR3 is CSAVPQRALYEQYF. CDR3 bases: TGCAGTGCTGTTCCGCAACGAGCGTTATACGAGCAGTACTTC.